This TCR beta chain was sequenced in a study of T cell changes during pregnancy in multiple sclerosis (dated by TCRdb to about 2019). Background on the whole study: The study examined how the T cell repertoire changed over the course of pregnancy in women with multiple sclerosis.

Compared with germline, V lacks 2 bases and J lacks 7 bases; bases without a gene match: 4. The germline V gene sets CDR1 to SGHTA and CDR2 to FQGTGA. The CDR3, cysteine through phenylalanine, is 13 amino acids long. Only CDR3 DNA remains: 39 bases, in frame from the first base. On this clone: Its recognized antigen is unknown. No per-base quality is available; no much larger clone lies one base away.

To prepare the library, the immunoSEQ multiplex PCR assay was applied. TCRdb stores this immuneACCESS table with in-frame sequences only. Part of the clones is absent; in the studies checked, under half of the shortfall reflects unresolved V genes, and no reason is known for the rest. The table for this sample lists 70,000 or so clones; over 80% of them were counted only once. Jointly, the top ten make up less than 0.45% of the sample. The V and J segments used are TRBV7-3 and TRBJ1-2; the central 7 bases match TRBD1. The material sequenced was CD4+ T cells from peripheral blood mononuclear cells, taken before pregnancy. This TCR was sampled from a female donor with multiple sclerosis, enrolled in a pregnancy study. The sequenced DNA is TGTGCCAGCAGCTTACAGGGGGACTCTGGCTACACCTTC. Its product reads: CASSLQGDSGYTF.